Detailed here is one T cell receptor (beta chain). Its cognate antigen is unknown. The CDR3 runs 13 residues. Germline loops: CDR1 MNHEY, CDR2 SVGAGI. V was clipped by 8 bases and J by 8 bases, with 17 bases between them. This entry comes from a study of radiotherapy plus CTLA-4 blockade in lung cancer. Chemo-refractory metastatic non-small-cell lung cancer patients were treated with focal radiation plus CTLA-4 blockade with ipilimumab. General observations from the study: Radiotherapy plus ipilimumab was followed by expansion in blood of tumor-derived TCR clones. Interferon-beta, together with early blood T cell clone dynamics, reportedly best predicted response.

The method was immunoSEQ multiplex PCR; TCRdb's version includes in-frame clones alone and lacks a portion of them. Among 70,000 to 90,000 clones listed, about four fifths were seen once. The material was peripheral blood, obtained from a patient treated with radiotherapy plus ipilimumab. The TCR was taken from a human donor with non-small cell lung cancer who had stable disease on radiotherapy plus ipilimumab. The chain uses TRBV6-5 and TRBJ2-3; TRBD2 is a possible D gene (5 bases). CDR3 region: CASRAGSEGTQYF. CDR3 DNA: TGTGCCAGCCGGGCGGGTAGCGAGGGTACGCAGTATTTT.